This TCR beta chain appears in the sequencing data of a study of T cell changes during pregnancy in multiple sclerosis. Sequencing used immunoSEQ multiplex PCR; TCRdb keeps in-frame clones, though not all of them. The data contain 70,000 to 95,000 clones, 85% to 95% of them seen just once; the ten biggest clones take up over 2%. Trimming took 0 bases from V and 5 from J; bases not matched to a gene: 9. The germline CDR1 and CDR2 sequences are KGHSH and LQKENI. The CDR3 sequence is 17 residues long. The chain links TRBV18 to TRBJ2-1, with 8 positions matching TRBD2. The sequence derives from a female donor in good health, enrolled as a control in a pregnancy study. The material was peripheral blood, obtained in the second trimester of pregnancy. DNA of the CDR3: TGTGCCAGCTCACCACCGATAATAGCGGGGCGACACAATGAGCAGTTCTTC. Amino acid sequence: CASSPPIIAGRHNEQFF.